This entry is about one T cell receptor beta chain. Its antigen is not identified. Other DNA sequences within the sample encode an identical CDR3. The sample originates from a study of shared clonotypes between healthy human individuals. General observations from the study: At large depth, rarefaction still showed sorted-subset sequencing to be incomplete.

Assay: immunoSEQ multiplex PCR; the TCRdb copy retains only in-frame clones and omits some. The profile covers millions of clones, with over 85% appearing a single time and around 0.14% taken by the ten largest. Trimming pared 4 bases from V and 6 bases from J, leaving 13 bases between. The length of the CDR3 is 13 residues. Per germline, CDR1 SEHNR and CDR2 FQNEAQ (reference sequence). The sequence was obtained from a man in his late teens or twenties in good health. The sample taken for sequencing was naive CD4+ T cells sorted from blood. Subset noted: CD45RA+ positively selected. The chain is built from TRBV7-9 and TRBJ2-7, with a tentative D call TRBD1 (5 bases). DNA of the CDR3: TGTGCCAGCAGCTCCTTAGGGGCATCCGAGCAGTACTTC. Residues: CASSSLGASEQYF.